This record looks at one T cell receptor (beta chain) sequence and its context. Original analysis: For nucleated cells, counts were estimated from reference gene primer amplification. Produced via immunoSEQ multiplex PCR; TCRdb's table is partial and in-frame only. The DNA gave D and trimming, while V, J and clone size come from that table. The sample yields almost 40,000 clones, 75% to 90% seen once. This specimen belongs to a study of blood T cell repertoires in COVID-19. Germline V gene lookup returns CDR1 LGHDT and CDR2 YNNKEL (reference sequence). V gave up 2 bases and J gave up 8 bases; unmatched junction bases: 7. The CDR3 is 17 residues long.

Sequencing input: peripheral blood. This clonotype was obtained from a man between 60 and 70 years old with acute or convalescent COVID-19. The rearrangement uses TRBV3-1 (or the pseudogene TRBV3-2) and TRBJ2-3; TRBD2 matches 16 bases. CDR3 sequence: CASSQPTGLAGGITQYF. The CDR3 DNA reads as TGTGCCAGCAGCCAACCCACGGGACTAGCGGGGGGGATTACGCAGTATTTT.